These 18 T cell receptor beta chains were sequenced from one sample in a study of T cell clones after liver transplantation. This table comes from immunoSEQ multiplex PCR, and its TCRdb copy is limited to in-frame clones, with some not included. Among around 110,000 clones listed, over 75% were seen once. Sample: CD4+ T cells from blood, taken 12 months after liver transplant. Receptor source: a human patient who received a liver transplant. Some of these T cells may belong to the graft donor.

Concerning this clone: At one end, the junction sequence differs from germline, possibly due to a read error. DNA of the CDR3: TGTGCTAGCAGCTTAGTGGCTGTAGCGGGAGGGCCGGGAGGCAATGAGCAGTTCTTC. Residues: CASSLVAVAGGPGGNEQFF. This sequence joins TRBV7-7 and TRBJ2-1, with 11 bases matching TRBD2. The CDR3 sequence is 19 residues long. Germline CDR1 SSHAT, CDR2 FNYEAQ (reference sequence). Using reference TRBV7-7 and TRBJ2-1 for the parts outside the CDR3, the full variable domain is GAGVSQSPRYKVTKRGQDVTLRCDPISSHATLYWYQQALGQGPEFLTYFNYEAQPDKSGLPSDRFSAERPEGSISTLTIQRTEQRDSAMYRCASSLVAVAGGPGGNEQFFGPGTRLTVL.

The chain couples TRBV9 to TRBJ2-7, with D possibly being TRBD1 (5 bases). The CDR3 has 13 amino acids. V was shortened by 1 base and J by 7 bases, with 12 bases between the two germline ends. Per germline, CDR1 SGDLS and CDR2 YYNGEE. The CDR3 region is CASSVSPRAEQYF. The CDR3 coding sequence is TGTGCCAGCAGCGTATCCCCCAGGGCAGAGCAGTACTTC.

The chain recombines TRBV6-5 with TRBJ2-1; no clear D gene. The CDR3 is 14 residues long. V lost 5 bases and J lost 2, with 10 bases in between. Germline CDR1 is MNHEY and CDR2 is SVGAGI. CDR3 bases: TGTGCCAGCAGTCCACGGACCACCTACAATGAGCAGTTCTTC. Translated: CASSPRTTYNEQFF.

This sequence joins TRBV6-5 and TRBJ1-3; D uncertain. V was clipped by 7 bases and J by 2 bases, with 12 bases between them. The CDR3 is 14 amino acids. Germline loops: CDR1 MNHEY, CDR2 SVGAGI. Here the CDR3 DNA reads TGTGCCAGCAAGGAGGGCCCCGCTGGAAACACCATATATTTT. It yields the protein CASKEGPAGNTIYF.

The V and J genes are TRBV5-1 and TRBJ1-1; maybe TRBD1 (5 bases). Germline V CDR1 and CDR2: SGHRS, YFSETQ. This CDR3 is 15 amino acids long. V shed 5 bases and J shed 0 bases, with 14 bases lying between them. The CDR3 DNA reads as TGCGCCAGCAGTCCAGGGTCCTGGGTGAACACTGAAGCTTTCTTT. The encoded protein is CASSPGSWVNTEAFF.

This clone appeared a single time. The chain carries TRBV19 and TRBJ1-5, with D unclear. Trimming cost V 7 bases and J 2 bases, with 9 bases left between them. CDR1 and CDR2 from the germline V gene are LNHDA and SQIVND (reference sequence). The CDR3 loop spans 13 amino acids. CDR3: CASMREGNQPQHF. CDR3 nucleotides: TGTGCCAGTATGAGGGAGGGCAATCAGCCCCAGCATTTT. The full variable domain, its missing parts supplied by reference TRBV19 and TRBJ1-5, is DGGITQSPKYLFRKEGQNVTLSCEQNLNHDAMYWYRQDPGQGLRLIYYSQIVNDFQKGDIAEGYSVSREKKESFPLTVTSAQKNPTAFYLCASMREGNQPQHFGDGTRLSIL.

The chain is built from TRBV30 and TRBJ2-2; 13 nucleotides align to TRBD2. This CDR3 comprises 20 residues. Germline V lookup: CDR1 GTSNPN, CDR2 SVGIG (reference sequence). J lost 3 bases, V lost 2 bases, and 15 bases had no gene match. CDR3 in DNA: TGTGCCTGGAGTATAAGGACTAGCGGGAGTCCCCTTCCGGACACCGGGGAGCTGTTTTTT. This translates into CAWSIRTSGSPLPDTGELFF.

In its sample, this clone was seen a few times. In DNA form, the CDR3 reads TGCGCCAGCAGTTTGGGGGCGGGGGACACTGAAGCTTTCTTT. It yields the protein CASSLGAGDTEAFF. The rearrangement uses TRBV10-2 and TRBJ1-1, with D perhaps matching TRBD1 (6 bases). Trimming pared 5 bases from V and 3 bases from J, leaving 13 bases between. The CDR3 spans 14 residues. Germline V gene sequence: CDR1 WSHSY, CDR2 SAAADI.

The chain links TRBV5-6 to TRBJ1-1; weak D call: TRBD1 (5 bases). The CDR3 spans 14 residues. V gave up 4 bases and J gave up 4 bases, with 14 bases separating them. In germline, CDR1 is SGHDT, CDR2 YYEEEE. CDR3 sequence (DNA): TGTGCCAGCAGCAGTACGGGGCCGCTCACTGAAGCTTTCTTT. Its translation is CASSSTGPLTEAFF.

The CDR3 DNA reads as TGTGCCAGCAGCCAGGGGCGGGAGTGGGAGACCCAGTACTTC. It codes for CASSQGREWETQYF. The chain links TRBV7-9 to TRBJ2-5; possibly TRBD2 for D (7 bases). Germline CDR1 reads SEHNR; CDR2 reads FQNEAQ (reference sequence). V dropped 5 bases and J dropped 5 bases, with 15 bases sitting between them. This CDR3 is 14 amino acids long.

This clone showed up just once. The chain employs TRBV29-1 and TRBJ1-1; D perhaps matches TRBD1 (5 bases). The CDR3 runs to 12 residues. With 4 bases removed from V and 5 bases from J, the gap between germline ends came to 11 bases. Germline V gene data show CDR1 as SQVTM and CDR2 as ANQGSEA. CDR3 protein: CSVAGGRTEAFF. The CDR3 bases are TGCAGCGTTGCTGGGGGTAGGACTGAAGCTTTCTTT.

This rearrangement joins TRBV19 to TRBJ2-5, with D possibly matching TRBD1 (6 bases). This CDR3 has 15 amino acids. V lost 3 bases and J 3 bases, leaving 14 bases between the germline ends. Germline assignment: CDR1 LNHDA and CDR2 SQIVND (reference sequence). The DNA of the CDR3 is TGTGCCAGTAGTATGGGGGCCCACCCCGAAGAGACCCAGTACTTC. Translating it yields CASSMGAHPEETQYF.

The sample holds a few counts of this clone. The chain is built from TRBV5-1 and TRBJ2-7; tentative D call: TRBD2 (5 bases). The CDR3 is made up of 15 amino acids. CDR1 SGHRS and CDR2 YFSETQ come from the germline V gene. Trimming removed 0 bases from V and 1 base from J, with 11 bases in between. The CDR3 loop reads CASSLAGGRSYEQYF. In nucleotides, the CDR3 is TGCGCCAGCAGCTTGGCGGGCGGGCGGTCCTACGAGCAGTACTTC.

The CDR3 here is CASSRLAGEFLGEETQYF. CDR3 nucleotides: TGTGCCAGCAGCAGACTAGCGGGAGAGTTTCTAGGGGAAGAGACCCAGTACTTC. This chain links TRBV7-9 with TRBJ2-5; 12 nucleotides agree with TRBD2. V was pared by 5 bases and J by 3 bases, with 13 bases of the junction left unmatched. This CDR3 comprises 18 residues. Germline V lookup: CDR1 SEHNR, CDR2 FQNEAQ (reference sequence).

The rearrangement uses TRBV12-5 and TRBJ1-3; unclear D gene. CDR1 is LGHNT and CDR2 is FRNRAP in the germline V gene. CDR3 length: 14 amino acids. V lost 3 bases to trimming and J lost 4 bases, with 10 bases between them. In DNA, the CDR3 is TGTGCTAGTGGTTTTAACTGGGCAGGAAACACCATATATTTT. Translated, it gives CASGFNWAGNTIYF.

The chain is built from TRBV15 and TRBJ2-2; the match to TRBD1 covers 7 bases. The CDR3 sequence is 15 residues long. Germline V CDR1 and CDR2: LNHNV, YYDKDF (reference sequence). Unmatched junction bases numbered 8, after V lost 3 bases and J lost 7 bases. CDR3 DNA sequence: TGTGCCACCAGCAGGCGACAGGGTGACGGCGGGGAGCTGTTTTTT. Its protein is CATSRRQGDGGELFF.

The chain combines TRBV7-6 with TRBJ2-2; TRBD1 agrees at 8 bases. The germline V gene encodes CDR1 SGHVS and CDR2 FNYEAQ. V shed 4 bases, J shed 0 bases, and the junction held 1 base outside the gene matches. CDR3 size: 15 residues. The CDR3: CASSSTGANTGELFF. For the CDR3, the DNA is TGTGCCAGCAGCTCGACAGGGGCGAACACCGGGGAGCTGTTTTTT.

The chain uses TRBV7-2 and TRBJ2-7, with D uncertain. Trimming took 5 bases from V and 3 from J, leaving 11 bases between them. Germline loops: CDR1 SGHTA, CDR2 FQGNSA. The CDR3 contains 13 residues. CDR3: CASSPQTGYEQYF. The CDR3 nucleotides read TGTGCCAGCAGCCCCCAGACTGGCTACGAGCAGTACTTC.